This TCR beta chain was captured by sequencing in a study of human T cells and chemical hapten exposure (dated by TCRdb to the early 2020s). Notes on the research overall: For sensitization, 2% DPC in acetone was applied to a 2 cm by 2 cm area of upper inner arm skin. Throughout the study period of roughly 24 weeks, patients also received therapeutic DPC doses to the scalp every week. Patch testing on the upper back used Finn chambers containing 0.01% DPC, with scoring done after 6 days according to International Contact Dermatitis Research Group standards. The patient cohort, mostly female, included alopecia areata with under or over 50% scalp involvement, alopecia totalis and alopecia universalis. The libraries were sequenced as a pool, and the TCR yield per sample differed mostly because of small variations in library volumes within the pool. Peripheral blood TCR repertoire changes were tracked in vivo in alopecia patients during primary and secondary sensitization to the hapten diphenylcyclopropenone (DPC). Patient blood was sampled pre-sensitization (week 0) and at 2, 6 and about 24 weeks after DPC sensitization. For TCR sequencing, blood came from 25 to 35 alopecia patients at anywhere from one to four time points (pre-sensitization, 2, 6 and 24 weeks).

Beyond this particular receptor, the publication reports: Significantly more large CDR3 similarity clusters were formed by expanded TCRs than by pre-sensitization or healthy control sets, consistent with antigen-driven responses. Repeated subsampling changed both the strength of the expansion versus patch-test correlation and the threshold at which that correlation became significant. Because every patient had alopecia, a presumed autoimmune disease, the patients' immune response might differ from that of healthy individuals. A positive correlation was found between the number of PT1 expanded TCRs and patch test score, with significance reached at thresholds 8, 16 and 32 but not 4. The number of TCRs above 1 in 1000 frequency did not change with DPC sensitization; there was no evidence of global repertoire structure alterations.

Turning to this clonotype: Its antigen has not been determined. No per-base quality is available; no much larger clone lies one base away.

Interpreted using the paper, the time point label stands for: patch test 3, about 24 weeks after DPC sensitization. According to the study, the label for this sample's treatment or condition signals: therapeutic diphenylcyclopropenone sensitization with weekly scalp DPC. Blood at each patch-test visit was drawn before the patch test was applied. To be eligible, patients had to be aged 18 to 70, diagnosed with alopecia and judged suitable for DPC therapy, while pregnant patients were excluded. Total RNA was extracted from unfractionated whole blood collected in Tempus Blood RNA tubes. The receptor library was made with RACE. Sequencing relied on a NextSeq 500. During library preparation, unique molecular identifiers were attached to individual cDNA molecules so that TCRs could be counted in a quantitative, reproducible way. From each blood RNA sample, both TCR alpha and TCR beta chains were sequenced. The published analysis was carried out like this. The median number of TCRs per sample was over 95,000, ranging from about 23,224 to 750,000. The Decombinator software suite was used to annotate V, J and CDR3 in the TCR reads. For PS versus PT1 abundance plots, all samples were subsampled to the same number of TCRs (28,000). Expanded TCRs were defined as absent before sensitization and observed at least eight times at the 2-week time point. The raw public data were reprocessed by TCRdb itself: fastp quality trimming at Q25, MiXCR clonotype calling, in-frame beta chains only. Rows merge per CDR3 protein into single entries with the most common DNA and genes. V and J calls and clone size were set by TCRdb, not the authors. Across this sample there are about 90,000 distinct CDR3 sequences, with roughly 10% seen only once. The ten largest clones represent 1.1% of the sample.

Sequenced material: whole blood, taken in connection with sensitization to the hapten diphenylcyclopropenone (DPC). The receptor was derived from a woman under 40 with alopecia areata. Some clones in this sample may be carry-over from other donors' samples.

The nucleotides are TGTGCCTGGAGTATGAATAACTATGGCTACACCTTC. This codes for CAWSMNNYGYTF. The rearrangement joined TRBV30 to TRBJ1-2, with the D segment identity uncertain. V is clipped by 2 bases and J by 1 base, and the sequence between their germline boundaries is 5 bases long. Based on the germline V gene (reference sequence), the CDR1 and CDR2 sequences are GTSNPN and SVGIG. CDR3 length: 12 amino acids, cysteine to phenylalanine. This entry keeps only the CDR3 DNA: 36 bases, framed from base 1.